The 2 T cell receptor beta chains below come from one sample, sequenced in a study of prognosis after radiotherapy for stage I lung cancer. The genomic DNA TCR beta CDR3 region underwent two rounds of multiplex PCR. Primers were specific to each TRBV and TRBJ gene in first-round PCR. TCRdb redid the calling of the multiplex PCR reads with MiXCR, one entry per CDR3 protein. The sample lists just over 30,000 distinct CDR3 sequences; about 30% were seen once. This material consisted of PBMCs, taken before or after stereotactic body radiation therapy (not recorded which). Every receptor here comes from a donor older than 45 with non-small cell lung cancer.

The chain links TRBV6-2 or TRBV6-3 to TRBJ1-2; maybe TRBD1 (5 bases). This CDR3 has 13 amino acids. The V and J ends lost 2 bases and 6 bases respectively, with 10 bases between them. Germline V lookup: CDR1 MNHEY, CDR2 SVGEGT. CDR3 sequence: CASSYRVGDGYTF. Here the CDR3 DNA reads TGTGCCAGCAGTTACCGGGTAGGGGATGGCTACACCTTC.

This clonotype was recorded many times. In DNA form, the CDR3 reads TGTGCCACCCTACCTAGCGGTTTCACAGATACGCAGTATTTT. It translates to CATLPSGFTDTQYF. The chain has TRBV11-3 and TRBJ2-3, with 7 bases lining up with TRBD2. Germline V gene data show CDR1 as SGHNT and CDR2 as YENEEA. With 10 bases clipped from V and 2 bases from J, the junction kept 9 bases outside the gene matches. The CDR3 has 14 residues.